This T cell receptor beta chain was sequenced during a study of blood T cell repertoires in COVID-19. Overall study: Researchers got acute and convalescent COVID-19 samples from the United States, Italy and Spain. PBMCs, B-cell-depleted T cells, or T cells were the source of the cDNA or gDNA that made up the material.

Patients of the Seattle cohort, enrolled during active infection, were followed longitudinally. In the original processing: Estimation of nucleated cell counts was performed using reference gene primer amplification. The protocol was immunoSEQ multiplex PCR, while the TCRdb copy is restricted to in-frame clones and leaves out a portion. The DNA gave D and trimming, while V, J and clone size come from that table. The sample yields 250,000 to 350,000 clones, roughly 83% seen once. The V end was cut by 3 bases, the J end by 5 bases, with 10 bases between. The CDR3 is made up of 14 amino acids. Germline loops: CDR1 SEHNR, CDR2 FQNEAQ (reference sequence).

The chain combines TRBV7-9 with TRBJ2-2; unclear D gene. This sequence originates from a human donor with COVID-19, enrolled during active disease. The donor label of this sample is uncertain. Sequenced: peripheral blood. The DNA for the CDR3 is TGTGCCAGCAGCTTTCGAAGCCCGACCGGGGAGCTGTTTTTT. It yields the protein CASSFRSPTGELFF.